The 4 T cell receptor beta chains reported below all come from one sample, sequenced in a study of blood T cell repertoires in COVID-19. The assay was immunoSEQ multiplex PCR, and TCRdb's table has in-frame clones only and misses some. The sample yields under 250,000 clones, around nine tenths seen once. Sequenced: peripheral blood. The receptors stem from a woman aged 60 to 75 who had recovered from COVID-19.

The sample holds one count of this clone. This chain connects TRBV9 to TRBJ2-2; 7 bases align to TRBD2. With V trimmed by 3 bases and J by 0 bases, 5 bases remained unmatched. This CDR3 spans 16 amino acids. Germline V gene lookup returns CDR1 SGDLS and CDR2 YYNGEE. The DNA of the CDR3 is TGTGCCAGCAGCGCCGGGGCGGGGGCGAACACCGGGGAGCTGTTTTTT. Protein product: CASSAGAGANTGELFF.

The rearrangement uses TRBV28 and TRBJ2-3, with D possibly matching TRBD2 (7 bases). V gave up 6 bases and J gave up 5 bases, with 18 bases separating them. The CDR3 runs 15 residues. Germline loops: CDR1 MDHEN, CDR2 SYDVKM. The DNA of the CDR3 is TGTGCCAGCAGCCGCTTCGGGGGCGGGGGAGATACGCAGTATTTT. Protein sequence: CASSRFGGGGDTQYF.

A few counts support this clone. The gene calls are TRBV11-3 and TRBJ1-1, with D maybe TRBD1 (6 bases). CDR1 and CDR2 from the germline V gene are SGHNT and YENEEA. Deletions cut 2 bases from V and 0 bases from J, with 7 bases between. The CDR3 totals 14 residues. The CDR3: CASSLTGMNTEAFF. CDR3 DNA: TGTGCCAGCAGCTTAACAGGGATGAACACTGAAGCTTTCTTT.

Here the CDR3 DNA reads TGTGCCAGCAGCCTTGGACAGCTCGTTAATGAAAAACTGTTTTTT. It yields the protein CASSLGQLVNEKLFF. The chain employs TRBV7-6 and TRBJ1-4; D is perhaps TRBD1 (6 bases). The CDR3 sequence is 15 residues long. Germline V gene data show CDR1 as SGHVS and CDR2 as FNYEAQ. Trimming took 5 bases from V and 4 from J, leaving 14 bases between them.